Below are 24 T cell receptor beta chains sequenced from a single sample in a study of cytomegalovirus exposure and HLA in healthy donors. Primers included in the PCR were 60 Vbeta and 13 Jbeta primers. Sequenced by immunoSEQ multiplex PCR; TCRdb stores in-frame clones only, minus some. The sample gives fewer than 150,000 clones, more than 70% of which show up once; about 6.7% is in the top ten. Sequenced sample: PBMCs. These receptors originate from a woman in her 30s in good health and CMV-seropositive.

In DNA, the CDR3 is TGTGCCAGCAGTTACTCGATCGGACTTTCCTACGAGCAGTACTTC. This sequence encodes CASSYSIGLSYEQYF. The chain employs TRBV6-5 and TRBJ2-7, with a weak D call TRBD2 (5 bases). Germline V gives CDR1 MNHEY, CDR2 SVGAGI. CDR3 length equals 15 residues. V lost 0 bases to trimming and J lost 1 base, with 10 bases between them.

This chain connects TRBV6-5 to TRBJ2-7, with 7 positions matching TRBD1. The trim removed 6 bases at V and 1 base at J, leaving 9 bases unmatched. Looked up from germline, CDR1 is MNHEY and CDR2 is SVGAGI. The CDR3 length is 15 residues. The CDR3 loop reads CASRVTGMESYEQYF. Written as DNA, the CDR3 is TGTGCCAGCAGGGTGACAGGGATGGAGTCCTACGAGCAGTACTTC.

The chain joins TRBV15 to TRBJ1-1, with TRBD1 matching 7 bases. The junction had 4 bases not matched to a gene; V was cut back by 1 base and J by 11 bases. Germline CDR1 and CDR2: LNHNV and YYDKDF (reference sequence). CDR3 length: 12 residues. CDR3 protein: CATSRAQGVAFF. CDR3 DNA: TGTGCCACCAGCAGAGCCCAGGGGGTGGCTTTCTTT. The whole variable domain, filled in from reference TRBV15 and TRBJ1-1, reads DAMVIQNPRYQVTQFGKPVTLSCSQTLNHNVMYWYQQKSSQAPKLLFHYYDKDFNNEADTPDNFQSRRPNTSFCFLDIRSPGLGDTAMYLCATSRAQGVAFFGQGTRLTVV.

The V and J genes are TRBV14 and TRBJ1-5, with TRBD1 identical over 8 bases. This CDR3 comprises 14 residues. The V gene's germline CDR1 is SGHDN and CDR2 FVKESK. After removal of 4 bases from V and 4 bases from J, the junction contained 3 bases not matched to a gene. Here the CDR3 DNA reads TGTGCCAGCAGCCCCCAGGGGGCAAATCAGCCCCAGCATTTT. It codes for CASSPQGANQPQHF.

This sequence joins TRBV15 and TRBJ1-6; the D gene is possibly TRBD1 (6 bases). This CDR3 contains 15 residues. From germline, CDR1 is LNHNV and CDR2 YYDKDF (reference sequence). Trimming left V 2 bases short and J 5 bases short, with 10 bases between. The DNA of the CDR3 is TGTGCCACCAGCAGATCACGACAGGATAATTCACCCCTCCACTTT. Its protein is CATSRSRQDNSPLHF.

The CDR3 reads CASSLGTGTLEQYF. As DNA, the CDR3 is TGCGCCAGCAGCTTGGGAACAGGGACCCTAGAGCAGTACTTC. The chain couples TRBV5-1 to TRBJ2-7; a possible D gene is TRBD1 (6 bases). Trimming removed 0 bases at V and 7 bases at J, with 14 bases between. The CDR3 is 14 amino acids. Germline CDR1 and CDR2: SGHRS and YFSETQ.

V is TRBV5-1 and J is TRBJ1-4; D uncertain. CDR1 SGHRS and CDR2 YFSETQ come from the germline V gene. This CDR3 is built from 14 residues. Trimming removed 0 bases from V and 6 bases from J, with 9 bases in between. CDR3 amino acids: CASSLDLGDEKLFF. The CDR3 DNA is TGCGCCAGCAGCTTGGACCTGGGAGATGAAAAACTGTTTTTT.

This chain uses TRBV28 with TRBJ2-2; D might be TRBD1 (6 bases). Germline-derived CDR1 and CDR2 are MDHEN and SYDVKM. V was shortened by 5 bases and J by 10 bases, with 11 bases between the two germline ends. There are 12 residues in the CDR3. The CDR3 DNA reads as TGTGCCAGCAGTAAACAGGGTCAGGAGCTGTTTTTT. Protein product: CASSKQGQELFF.

The table lists this clone with a count of one. The chain is built from TRBV6-5 and TRBJ1-2; 7 bases agree with TRBD1. Per the germline V gene, CDR1 is MNHEY and CDR2 is SVGAGI. V was pared by 5 bases and J by 8 bases, with 11 bases of the junction left unmatched. The CDR3 sequence is 14 residues long. DNA for the CDR3: TGTGCCAGCAGTCCCGGACAGGAGGGAAGAGGCTACACCTTC. Protein product: CASSPGQEGRGYTF.

The rearrangement joins TRBV29-1 to TRBJ2-2, with a possible D match to TRBD2 (5 bases). CDR3 length: 15 amino acids. CDR1 and CDR2 (germline): SQVTM, ANQGSEA. The V and J ends lost 0 bases and 4 bases respectively, with 12 bases between them. CDR3 bases: TGCAGCGTTGAAGATCAAGAGCGGAGCACCGGGGAGCTGTTTTTT. Translation gives CSVEDQERSTGELFF.

The chain recombines TRBV25-1 with TRBJ2-1; weak D call: TRBD2 (6 bases). Germline lookup yields CDR1 MGHDK and CDR2 SYGVNS. V lost 3 bases to trimming and J lost 5 bases, with 11 bases between them. The CDR3 consists of 14 residues. This CDR3 reads CASSDLWGDNEQFF. The DNA of the CDR3 is TGTGCCAGCAGTGACCTCTGGGGGGACAATGAGCAGTTCTTC.

This clone was seen only once. The chain employs TRBV2 and TRBJ2-5, with 8 nucleotides matching TRBD2. V was pared by 8 bases and J by 4 bases, with 6 bases of the junction left unmatched. The CDR3 covers 13 residues. Germline CDR1 reads SNHLY; CDR2 reads FYNNEI. Here the CDR3 reads CASQGREGETQYF. The CDR3 bases are TGTGCCAGCCAGGGCCGGGAGGGAGAGACCCAGTACTTC. The whole variable domain, filled in from reference TRBV2 and TRBJ2-5, reads EPEVTQTPSHQVTQMGQEVILRCVPISNHLYFYWYRQILGQKVEFLVSFYNNEISEKSEIFDDQFSVERPDGSNFTLKIRSTKLEDSAMYFCASQGREGETQYFGPGTRLLVL.

The V call is TRBV5-8, the J call TRBJ2-3; 9 positions match TRBD2. Unmatched junction bases numbered 4, after V lost 3 bases and J lost 2 bases. Germline CDR1 is SGHTS and CDR2 is YDEGEE. The CDR3 totals 15 residues. The CDR3 DNA follows: TGTGCCAGCAGCTGGGGACTAGCCTTCACAGATACGCAGTATTTT. This sequence encodes CASSWGLAFTDTQYF.

V is TRBV28 and J is TRBJ1-6, with D possibly matching TRBD1 (6 bases). This CDR3 comprises 15 residues. Trimming cost V 7 bases and J 6 bases, with 16 bases left between them. CDR1 and CDR2 (germline): MDHEN, SYDVKM. The DNA of the CDR3 is TGTGCCAGCACCCCCCGGGGACAACCTAATTCACCCCTCCACTTT. This gives the protein CASTPRGQPNSPLHF. The full variable domain, in which reference TRBV28 and TRBJ1-6 provide the parts outside the CDR3, is DVKVTQSSRYLVKRTGEKVFLECVQDMDHENMFWYRQDPGLGLRLIYFSYDVKMKEKGDIPEGYSVSREKKERFSLILESASTNQTSMYLCASTPRGQPNSPLHFGNGTRLTVT.

This chain connects TRBV29-1 to TRBJ2-5; the D gene is possibly TRBD2 (6 bases). This CDR3 is built from 13 residues. Germline V CDR1 and CDR2: SQVTM, ANQGSEA. V was trimmed by 7 bases and J by 5 bases, leaving 17 bases between them. CDR3 region: CSGGNLLTETQYF. CDR3 coding DNA: TGCAGCGGCGGGAACCTGCTCACGGAGACCCAGTACTTC.

This chain links TRBV5-8 with TRBJ2-3; 8 nucleotides line up with TRBD1. V lost 4 bases to trimming and J lost 5 bases; unmatched junction nucleotides: 9. The CDR3 is 15 residues long. The V gene's germline CDR1 is SGHTS and CDR2 YDEGEE. CDR3 protein: CASSPGQELLDTQYF. Written as DNA, the CDR3 is TGTGCCAGCAGCCCGGGACAGGAATTGTTAGATACGCAGTATTTT.

The V gene is TRBV6-1, the J gene TRBJ2-7; D remains unclear. V lost 2 bases to trimming and J lost 7 bases, with 12 bases between them. The CDR3 is 13 amino acids. Germline V gives CDR1 MNHNS, CDR2 SASEGT. The CDR3 region is CASSEIPEREQYF. CDR3 nucleotide sequence: TGTGCCAGCAGTGAAATCCCGGAGAGGGAGCAGTACTTC.

This chain links TRBV12-5 with TRBJ1-2, with 10 bases that match TRBD1. The germline gives CDR1 LGHNT, CDR2 FRNRAP. Trimming removed 0 bases from V and 3 bases from J; junction bases left unmatched: 1. The CDR3 is 15 residues long. CDR3 protein: CASGLVGTGDYGYTF. The CDR3 nucleotides are TGTGCTAGTGGTTTGGTAGGGACAGGGGACTATGGCTACACCTTC.

The CDR3 nucleotides are TGTGCCTGGTCACGGAGGGGGCAAACTGAAGCTTTCTTT. This translates into CAWSRRGQTEAFF. The chain uses TRBV30 and TRBJ1-1, with TRBD1 identical over 7 bases. CDR1 is GTSNPN, CDR2 SVGIG, per germline (reference sequence). The V segment lost 5 bases and the J segment 5 bases; nucleotides outside the gene matches: 8. There are 13 residues in the CDR3.

The rearrangement uses TRBV6-1 and TRBJ1-1, with a weak D call TRBD1 (5 bases). The germline gives CDR1 MNHNS, CDR2 SASEGT. This CDR3 comprises 15 residues. Trimming left V 11 bases short and J 0 bases short, with 19 bases between. CDR3 sequence: CAVAGWGLMNTEAFF. As DNA, the CDR3 is TGTGCCGTGGCGGGGTGGGGCCTCATGAACACTGAAGCTTTCTTT.

The J gene is TRBJ1-1, the V gene TRBV21-1. TRBV21-1 is reported as a pseudogene. The CDR3 covers 18 residues. The CDR3 DNA sequence: TGTGCCAGCAGCAAAGGGAGAGCGGGAAAGGTATCCATCGCTGAAGCTTTCTTT. It specifies CASSKGRAGKVSIAEAFF.

The chain links TRBV5-1 to TRBJ1-1; D is unresolved. Germline loops: CDR1 SGHRS, CDR2 YFSETQ. Trimming cost V 6 bases and J 0 bases, with 6 bases left between them. This CDR3 is built from 12 residues. The CDR3 region has the DNA TGCGCCAGCAAGGAGGTGAACACTGAAGCTTTCTTT. Translation: CASKEVNTEAFF.

This chain links TRBV11-2 with TRBJ1-2; possibly TRBD1 for D (6 bases). From germline, CDR1 is SGHAT and CDR2 FQNNGV. The ends were cut back, 4 bases at V and 4 bases at J, with 19 bases in the middle. This CDR3 is 16 amino acids long. The DNA for the CDR3 is TGTGCCAGCAGCTCCCTTTCGACAGGTGCAATCTATGGCTACACCTTC. Protein product: CASSSLSTGAIYGYTF.

The chain links TRBV5-6 to TRBJ1-1; tentatively, D is TRBD1 (5 bases). The CDR3 is 17 amino acids. Trimming stripped 3 bases from V and 4 bases from J, with 22 bases between. Germline V gene data show CDR1 as SGHDT and CDR2 as YYEEEE. CDR3 nucleotides: TGTGCCAGCAGCTCACTTTGGGGCCTACAGGCTGCCACTGAAGCTTTCTTT. Encoded protein: CASSSLWGLQAATEAFF.